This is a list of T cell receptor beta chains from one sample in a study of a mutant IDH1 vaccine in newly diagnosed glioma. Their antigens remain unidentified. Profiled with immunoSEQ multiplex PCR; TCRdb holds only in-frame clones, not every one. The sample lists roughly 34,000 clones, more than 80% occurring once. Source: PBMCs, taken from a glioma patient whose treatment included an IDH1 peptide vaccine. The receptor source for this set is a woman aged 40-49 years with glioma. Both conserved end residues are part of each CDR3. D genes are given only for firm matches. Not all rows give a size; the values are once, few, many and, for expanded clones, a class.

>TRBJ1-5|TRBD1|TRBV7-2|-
CASSNRGNQPQHF
TGTGCCAGCAGTAACAGGGGTAATCAGCCCCAGCATTTT
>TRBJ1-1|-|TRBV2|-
CASTRTEGRTEAFF
TGTGCCAGCACAAGGACTGAAGGGAGAACTGAAGCTTTCTTT
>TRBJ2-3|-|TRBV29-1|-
CSVEGYTDTQYF
TGCAGCGTTGAAGGGTACACAGATACGCAGTATTTT
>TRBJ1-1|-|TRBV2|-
CASAPREDTEAFF
TGTGCCAGCGCACCCAGGGAAGACACTGAAGCTTTCTTT
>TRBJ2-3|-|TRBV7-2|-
CASSLGRAPDTQYF
TGTGCCAGCAGCTTAGGAAGGGCCCCGGATACGCAGTATTTT
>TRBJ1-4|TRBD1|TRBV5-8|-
CASSSRQGTNEKLFF
TGTGCCAGCAGCTCACGACAGGGGACTAATGAAAAACTGTTTTTT
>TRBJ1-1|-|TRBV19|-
CASSIALRTEAFF
TGTGCCAGTAGTATAGCTTTGAGGACTGAAGCTTTCTTT
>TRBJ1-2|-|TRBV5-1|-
CASSPTGNYGYTF
TGCGCCAGCAGCCCAACAGGGAACTATGGCTACACCTTC
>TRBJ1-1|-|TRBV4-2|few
CASSRDRMNTEAFF
TGTGCCAGCAGCCGGGACCGGATGAACACTGAAGCTTTCTTT
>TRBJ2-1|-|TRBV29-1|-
CSADGILLGVNEQFF
TGCAGCGCCGATGGGATACTACTGGGGGTTAATGAGCAGTTCTTC
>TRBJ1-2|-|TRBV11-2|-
CASSLLLTGGYTF
TGTGCCAGCAGCTTACTCTTAACGGGTGGCTACACCTTC
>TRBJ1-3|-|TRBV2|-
CASSDNSGNTIYF
TGTGCCAGCAGTGACAACTCTGGAAACACCATATATTTT
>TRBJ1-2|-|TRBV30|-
CACPKIYGGDYGYTF
TGTGCCTGCCCTAAAATTTATGGAGGCGACTATGGCTACACCTTC
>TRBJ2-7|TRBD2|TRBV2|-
CASSEGGLGSYEQYF
TGTGCCAGCAGTGAGGGGGGGTTGGGCTCCTACGAGCAGTACTTC
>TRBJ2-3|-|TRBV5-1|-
CASSAGGGQTQYF
TGCGCCAGCAGTGCCGGGGGGGGACAGACGCAGTATTTT
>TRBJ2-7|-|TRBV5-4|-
CASSFSGSSYEQYF
TGTGCCAGCAGCTTTAGCGGATCCTCCTACGAGCAGTACTTC
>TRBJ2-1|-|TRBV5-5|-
CASSLLPLGKIMDEQFF
TGTGCCAGCAGCTTGCTGCCCCTAGGTAAAATTATGGATGAGCAGTTCTTC
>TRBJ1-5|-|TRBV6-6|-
CASRGGTLELEPQHF
TGTGCCAGCAGGGGGGGGACACTCGAACTGGAGCCCCAGCATTTT
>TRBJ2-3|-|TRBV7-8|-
CASSLEGRGTDTQYF
TGTGCCAGCAGCTTAGAAGGACGGGGCACAGATACGCAGTATTTT
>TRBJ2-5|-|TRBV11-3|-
CASSLGIQETQYF
TGTGCCAGCAGCTTAGGGATCCAAGAGACCCAGTACTTC
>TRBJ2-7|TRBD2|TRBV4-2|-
CASSQVGLADLSYEQYF
TGTGCCAGCAGCCAAGTCGGGCTAGCGGACCTCTCCTACGAGCAGTACTTC
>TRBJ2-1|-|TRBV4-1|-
CASSQVHHTKHEQFF
TGCGCCAGCAGCCAAGTTCACCACACAAAACATGAGCAGTTCTTC
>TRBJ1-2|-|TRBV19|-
CASSIVTGQIGYTF
TGTGCCAGTAGTATAGTGACAGGCCAGATTGGCTACACCTTC
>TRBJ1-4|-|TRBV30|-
CAWSVPGQKLFF
TGTGCCTGGAGTGTCCCCGGGCAAAAACTGTTTTTT
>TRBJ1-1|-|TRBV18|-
CASSPQKIEAFF
TGTGCCAGCTCACCACAGAAGATTGAAGCTTTCTTT
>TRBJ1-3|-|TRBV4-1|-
CASSSRPLLPGNTIYF
TGCGCCAGCAGCTCACGACCCTTGCTGCCTGGAAACACCATATATTTT
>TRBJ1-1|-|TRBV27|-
CASSPRAGENTEAFF
TGTGCCAGCAGTCCCCGAGCGGGTGAGAACACTGAAGCTTTCTTT
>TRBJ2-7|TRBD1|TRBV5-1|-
CASQHTGQGIGEQYF
TGCGCCAGCCAGCATACGGGACAGGGGATTGGCGAGCAGTACTTC
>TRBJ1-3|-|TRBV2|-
CASSVKVSGNTIYF
TGTGCCAGCAGTGTAAAGGTGTCTGGAAACACCATATATTTT
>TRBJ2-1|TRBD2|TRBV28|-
CASSSRRGGVEEQFF
TGTGCCAGCAGTTCGAGGCGGGGGGGCGTAGAGGAGCAGTTCTTC
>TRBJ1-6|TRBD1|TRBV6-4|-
CASSDTGQGNSPLHF
TGTGCCAGCAGTGACACCGGACAGGGGAATTCACCCCTCCACTTT
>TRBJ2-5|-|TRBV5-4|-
CASSLERGLGAQYF
TGTGCCAGCAGCTTGGAGAGGGGCCTGGGGGCCCAGTACTTC